This is a list of T cell receptor beta chains from one sample in a study of CD4 T cells in relation to SARS-CoV-2 and coronaviruses. These receptors' targets are unknown. This table comes from immunoSEQ multiplex PCR, and its TCRdb copy is limited to in-frame clones, with some not included. The sample records around 24,000 clones, roughly 80% being singletons. The sample consisted of CD4+ T cells from PBMCs, cultured in vitro. All receptors derive from a human donor in good health. The CDR3 runs from the conserved cysteine through the conserved F or W. Fields, in order: D gene, CDR3 length, J gene, clone size, V gene, CDR3 DNA, CDR3 protein. D genes are given only for firm matches. Some rows have no size entry. The others give once, few or many, or a class for an expanded clone.

>-|15|TRBJ2-7|few|TRBV5-6
TGTGCCAGCAGTGAGAGGCGGGAACCCCCCTACGAGCAGTACTTC
CASSERREPPYEQYF
>TRBD2|18|TRBJ2-1|-|TRBV3-1/TRBV3-2
TGTGCCAGCAGCCGAAGGTCCGGACTAGCGGGAGTTACGGGTGAGCAGTTCTTC
CASSRRSGLAGVTGEQFF
>-|16|TRBJ1-5|-|TRBV5-6
TGTGCCAGCAGCTTGGGAGGGCCGGGTGTCAATCAGCCCCAGCATTTT
CASSLGGPGVNQPQHF
>TRBD2|16|TRBJ2-7|once|TRBV15
TGTGCCACCAGCAGAGTAAGGAGGACTAGCAATTACGAGCAGTACTTC
CATSRVRRTSNYEQYF
>-|13|TRBJ2-1|-|TRBV7-9
TGTGCCAGCAGCTTAGGGGTAGCCAATGAGCAGTTCTTC
CASSLGVANEQFF
>TRBD1|15|TRBJ1-1|-|TRBV7-9
TGTGCCAGTCTCCCAGGGACAGGAGAGGTCACTGAAGCTTTCTTT
CASLPGTGEVTEAFF
>TRBD2|15|TRBJ2-7|-|TRBV5-6
TGTGCCAGCAGCCCACTAGCGGGAGGAATGAACGAGCAGTACTTC
CASSPLAGGMNEQYF
>-|13|TRBJ2-3|-|TRBV7-3
TGTGCCAGCACCCTATCTAGCGCAGATACGCAGTATTTT
CASTLSSADTQYF
>-|11|TRBJ2-3|-|TRBV19
TGTGCCAGTAGTGTCACAGATACGCAGTATTTT
CASSVTDTQYF
>TRBD1|15|TRBJ2-1|-|TRBV11-3
TGTGCCAGCAGCCGAGGGGGACAGAACTACAATGAGCAGTTCTTC
CASSRGGQNYNEQFF
>-|13|TRBJ1-1|-|TRBV12-3/TRBV12-4
TGTGCCAGCAGTTCCTCGTCGACCACTGAAGCTTTCTTT
CASSSSSTTEAFF
>TRBD2|16|TRBJ2-3|-|TRBV3-1/TRBV3-2
TGTGCCAGCAGCCAAGGTTCTAGCGGGAGCACAGATACGCAGTATTTT
CASSQGSSGSTDTQYF
>-|11|TRBJ2-1|-|TRBV6-5
TGTGCCAGCAGTTACTCCCGAGAGCAGTTCTTC
CASSYSREQFF
>TRBD1|15|TRBJ2-2|once|TRBV11-2
TGTGCCAGCAGTCTCCAGGGGGCTGACACCGGGGAGCTGTTTTTT
CASSLQGADTGELFF
>-|16|TRBJ2-7|few|TRBV4-1
TGCGCCAGCAGCCCAGACCGGGACTCGGTGCCCTACGAGCAGTACTTC
CASSPDRDSVPYEQYF
>TRBD2|15|TRBJ2-1|-|TRBV7-2
TGTGCCAGTACTAGCGGGAGGGCCAACTACAATGAGCAGTTCTTC
CASTSGRANYNEQFF
>-|16|TRBJ2-7|-|TRBV6-5
TGTGCCAGCAGTTACTGTTTGGGGGTACCTTCCTACGAGCAGTACTTC
CASSYCLGVPSYEQYF
>TRBD2|16|TRBJ2-1|-|TRBV5-1
TGCGCCAGCAGCTGGAGGACTAGCTCCCCTGGCAATGAGCAGTTCTTC
CASSWRTSSPGNEQFF
>-|12|TRBJ1-1|-|TRBV18
TGTGCCAGCTCACCAATGTCCGGAGAAGCTTTCTTT
CASSPMSGEAFF
>-|13|TRBJ2-5|-|TRBV2
TGTGCCAGCAGTGAGCTGAGGGAAGAGACCCAGTACTTC
CASSELREETQYF
>-|15|TRBJ2-1|-|TRBV4-1
TGCGCCAGCAGCCTGGGACAAAGCTCCTACAATGAGCAGTTCTTC
CASSLGQSSYNEQFF
>TRBD2|14|TRBJ2-3|once|TRBV28
TGTGCCAGCATCTCGGGAGGAGGGCAAGATACGCAGTATTTT
CASISGGGQDTQYF
>-|13|TRBJ1-5|-|TRBV18
TGTGCCAGCTCAGTTCAGGGGTCTAGGCCCCAGCATTTT
CASSVQGSRPQHF
>TRBD2|16|TRBJ2-5|-|TRBV5-1
TGCGCCAGCAGCTTGGGACGCGGGAGAGGACAAGAGACCCAGTACTTC
CASSLGRGRGQETQYF
>-|16|TRBJ2-7|-|TRBV19
TGTGCCAGTACCCGATCAGGGACCGATCACTCCTACGAGCAGTACTTC
CASTRSGTDHSYEQYF
>TRBD2|14|TRBJ2-5|-|TRBV28
TGTGCCACGACAAATAGCGGGAGTCGGGAGACCCAGTACTTC
CATTNSGSRETQYF
>-|12|TRBJ2-6|-|TRBV5-4
TGTGCCAGCAGCCTTAGGGCCAACGTCCTGACTTTC
CASSLRANVLTF
>TRBD2|15|TRBJ2-3|-|TRBV27
TGTGCCAGCAGTTTTACTAGCGGGAGGACAGATACGCAGTATTTT
CASSFTSGRTDTQYF
>-|15|TRBJ1-1|-|TRBV30
TGTGCCTGGAGTTCAAAACGGGCAGATAACACTGAAGCTTTCTTT
CAWSSKRADNTEAFF
>TRBD2|13|TRBJ2-7|-|TRBV5-4
TGTGCCAGCAGCTGGGCGGGAGCCTACGAGCAGTACTTC
CASSWAGAYEQYF
>-|15|TRBJ1-4|few|TRBV5-1
TGCGCCAGCAGCTTGGCCGGGCAGCTTAATGAAAAACTGTTTTTT
CASSLAGQLNEKLFF
>-|13|TRBJ2-1|-|TRBV7-3
TGTGCCAGCAGCTCCAGGGGTAACAATGAGCAGTTCTTC
CASSSRGNNEQFF
>TRBD1|16|TRBJ2-3|once|TRBV13
TGTGCCAGCAGCTCGGGTACGAGGGGGCCCACAGATACGCAGTATTTT
CASSSGTRGPTDTQYF
>-|15|TRBJ1-4|-|TRBV9
TGTGCCAGCAGCGAGGGGACACCAACTAATGAAAAACTGTTTTTT
CASSEGTPTNEKLFF
>-|12|TRBJ2-1|few|TRBV4-1
TGCGCCAGCAGCCGTACAGGGTATGAGCAGTTCTTC
CASSRTGYEQFF
>-|16|TRBJ2-1|-|TRBV9
TGTGCCAGCAGCGTAATGGGGGCTAGCTCCTACAATGAGCAGTTCTTC
CASSVMGASSYNEQFF
>-|18|TRBJ1-4|-|TRBV15
TGTGCCACCAGCAGAGATCTCGGGCGGAGGCAATTGAGTGAAAAACTGTTTTTT
CATSRDLGRRQLSEKLFF
>-|15|TRBJ2-7|-|TRBV28
TGTGCCAGCAGTAATTACCGTGGGTACTCCTACGAGCAGTACTTC
CASSNYRGYSYEQYF
>TRBD2|17|TRBJ2-7|-|TRBV7-2
TGTGCCAGCAGCACCTCCGGACTAGCGGGAGCCGCTGGAAAGCAGTACTTC
CASSTSGLAGAAGKQYF
>-|16|TRBJ2-2|-|TRBV11-3
TGTGCCAGCAGCTTCTCCGGGACACCTTCCACCGGGGAGCTGTTTTTT
CASSFSGTPSTGELFF